This T cell receptor beta chain was retrieved from a study of T cells in Graves' hyperthyroidism and ophthalmopathy. Hyperthyroidism had been newly diagnosed in patients aged 18 to 65, and its duration was under 2 months. Clinicians diagnosed patients from clinical symptoms, serum thyroxine and TRAb, thyroid ultrasound and orbital computed tomography. This CDR3 is 17 amino acids long. The trim removed 4 bases at V and 3 bases at J, leaving 13 bases unmatched. CDR1 is SGHDT, CDR2 YYEEEE, per germline. This clonotype was found once. TCR beta CDR3 regions were amplified from RNA transcripts. Primed by the HTBI set, a first-round RT-PCR was run on the TCR CDR3. From the multiplex PCR reads, TCRdb called clonotypes with MiXCR, one entry per CDR3 protein. There are about 740,000 distinct CDR3 sequences in the sample; about 15% occur only once, and roughly 10% lies in the top ten.

The V call is TRBV5-6, the J call TRBJ1-1, with 9 bases identical to TRBD1. What was sequenced was blood. The sequence was obtained from a woman younger than 35 with Graves' hyperthyroidism. The CDR3 DNA follows: TGTGCCAGCAGCCCTAGGGGACAGGGATTGGGGGACACTGAAGCTTTCTTT. It translates to CASSPRGQGLGDTEAFF.